This T cell receptor (beta chain) is from a study of PD-L1 blockade in urothelial cancer. Study-wide background: Enrolled patients had been treated previously with 0 to 3 chemotherapy regimens. Study-level results: Those with durable benefit had larger increases in tumor-associated blood clones at 3 weeks.

Time point meaning: pretreatment peripheral blood. The germline V gene has CDR1 MDHEN and CDR2 SYDVKM. Deletions cut 2 bases from V and 4 bases from J, with 11 bases between. This CDR3 region has 14 residues. Note on this clone: Its antigen is as yet unknown.

Sequencing used immunoSEQ multiplex PCR; TCRdb keeps in-frame clones, though not all of them. The sample holds about 72,000 clones, 70% to 90% seen once. The chain combines TRBV28 with TRBJ1-1; perhaps TRBD1 as D (5 bases). This clonotype originated in a man aged 55 to 70 with urothelial cancer. Source: PBMCs, taken around atezolizumab (anti-PD-L1) treatment. For the CDR3, the DNA is TGTGCCAGCAGTTTAGGGGGGGTTCGCACTGAAGCTTTCTTT. The encoded protein is CASSLGGVRTEAFF.